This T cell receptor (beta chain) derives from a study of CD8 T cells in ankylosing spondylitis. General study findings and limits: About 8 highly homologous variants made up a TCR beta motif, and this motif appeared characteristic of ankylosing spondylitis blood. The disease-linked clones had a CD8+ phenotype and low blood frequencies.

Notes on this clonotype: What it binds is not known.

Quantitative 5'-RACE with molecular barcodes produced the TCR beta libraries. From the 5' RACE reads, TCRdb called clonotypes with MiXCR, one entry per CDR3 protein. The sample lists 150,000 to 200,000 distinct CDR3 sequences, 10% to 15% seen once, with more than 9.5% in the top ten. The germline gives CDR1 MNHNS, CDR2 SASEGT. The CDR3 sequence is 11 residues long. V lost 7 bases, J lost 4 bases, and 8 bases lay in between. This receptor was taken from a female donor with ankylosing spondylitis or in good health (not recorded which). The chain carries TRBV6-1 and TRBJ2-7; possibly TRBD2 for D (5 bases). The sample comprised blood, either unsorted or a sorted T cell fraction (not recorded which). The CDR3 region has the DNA TGTGCCAGCATCGGAGGATACGAGCAGTACTTC. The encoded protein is CASIGGYEQYF.